What follows are 25 T cell receptor beta chains derived from one specimen sequenced in a study of graft-versus-host responses after intestinal transplantation. The method was immunoSEQ multiplex PCR; TCRdb's version includes in-frame clones alone and lacks a portion of them. The sample lists 10,000 or so clones, 90% to 95% occurring once. Specimen: PBMCs, collected 8 days after intestinal transplant. These receptors came from a human patient who received an intestinal transplant, so some T cells may come from the graft donor.

The table lists this clone with a count of one. CDR3 protein: CASSDHSGEDNEQFF. In DNA, the CDR3 is TGTGCCAGCAGTGACCACAGCGGGGAAGACAATGAGCAGTTCTTC. V and J are TRBV6-4 and TRBJ2-1; TRBD2 aligns across 7 bases. The V segment lost 2 bases and the J segment 5 bases; nucleotides outside the gene matches: 6. CDR3 length: 15 amino acids. Germline V gene sequence: CDR1 MRHNA, CDR2 SNTAGT.

The chain links TRBV7-9 to TRBJ2-5, with D unclear. The germline V gene encodes CDR1 SEHNR and CDR2 FQNEAQ (reference sequence). This CDR3 has 12 amino acids. Trimming shortened V by 5 bases and J by 0 bases, and 4 bases separated the two germline ends. The CDR3: CASSVYQETQYF. The CDR3 region has the DNA TGTGCCAGCAGCGTGTACCAAGAGACCCAGTACTTC.

This clone was counted once. The chain couples TRBV28 to TRBJ2-5, with D unclear. Judging by the DNA end, TRBJ2-7 fits better; the J call may be wrong. The CDR3 sequence is 17 residues long. CDR1 and CDR2 from the germline V gene are MDHEN and SYDVKM. The CDR3 region is CASSLGYPFSSSYEQYF. CDR3 sequence (DNA): TGTGCCAGCAGTTTGGGGTATCCATTCTCTTCCTCCTACGAGCAGTACTTC.

Only one count was recorded for this clone. V is TRBV15 and J is TRBJ2-7; 9 bases fit TRBD1. V lost 0 bases to trimming and J lost 5 bases; unmatched junction nucleotides: 8. The CDR3 runs to 16 residues. Germline CDR1 reads LNHNV; CDR2 reads YYDKDF (reference sequence). CDR3 nucleotide sequence: TGTGCCACCAGCAGAGATGTAGGGACAGGGTCCCACGAGCAGTACTTC. It yields the protein CATSRDVGTGSHEQYF.

This chain connects TRBV7-8 to TRBJ2-1; D is uncertain. Trimming left V 7 bases short and J 4 bases short, with 11 bases between. The length of the CDR3 is 13 residues. Germline V gene lookup returns CDR1 SGHVS and CDR2 FQNEAQ. Written as DNA, the CDR3 is TGTGCCAGCAACGTAGGTGTTTACAATGAGCAGTTCTTC. Protein product: CASNVGVYNEQFF.

This sequence joins TRBV27 and TRBJ2-7; D may match TRBD1 or TRBD2 (5 bases each). The CDR3 length is 13 residues. Per the germline V gene, CDR1 is MNHEY and CDR2 is SMNVEV (reference sequence). The V end lost 6 bases, the J end lost 6 bases, and 15 bases lay between the germline ends. CDR3 sequence (DNA): TGTGCCAGCAGCTCGATCCGGGACGCCGAGCAGTACTTC. Translated, it gives CASSSIRDAEQYF.

This chain joins TRBV5-1 and TRBJ2-3, with D hard to call. Germline CDR1 is SGHRS and CDR2 is YFSETQ. The CDR3 is 14 residues long. Trimming cost V 0 bases and J 2 bases, with 7 bases left between them. The CDR3 DNA reads as TGCGCCAGCAGCTTGGGCTTTTCCACAGATACGCAGTATTTT. Encoded protein: CASSLGFSTDTQYF.

The chain recombines TRBV4-1 with TRBJ2-7; D assignment may be TRBD1 or TRBD2 (6 bases each). V lost 3 bases and J lost 3, with 15 bases in between. The CDR3 spans 15 residues. Per the germline V gene, CDR1 is MGHRA and CDR2 is YSYEKL. The CDR3 nucleotides are TGCGCCAGCAGCCATAGGGGGGAGCAGTACTACGAGCAGTACTTC. This translates into CASSHRGEQYYEQYF.

The chain combines TRBV29-1 with TRBJ1-1, with D possibly matching TRBD1 (5 bases). The length of the CDR3 is 12 residues. Trimming cost V 7 bases and J 3 bases, with 12 bases left between them. Germline V gene data show CDR1 as SQVTM and CDR2 as ANQGSEA. The CDR3 is CSAVGAYTEAFF. CDR3 coding DNA: TGCAGCGCGGTCGGGGCGTACACTGAAGCTTTCTTT.

J is TRBJ2-7 and V is TRBV6-5, with 11 bases that match TRBD2. Germline V gene sequence: CDR1 MNHEY, CDR2 SVGAGI. CDR3 length equals 14 residues. V was pared by 6 bases and J by 4 bases, with 5 bases of the junction left unmatched. The CDR3, as DNA: TGTGCCAGCAGGCCGGGACTAGCGGAGTACGAGCAGTACTTC. This gives the protein CASRPGLAEYEQYF.

The chain employs TRBV5-1 and TRBJ2-2; unclear D gene. The V gene's germline CDR1 is SGHRS and CDR2 YFSETQ. V lost 0 bases and J lost 1, with 7 bases in between. This CDR3 is 15 amino acids long. The CDR3 is CASSLATLNTGELFF. Here the CDR3 DNA reads TGCGCCAGCAGCTTGGCCACGTTGAACACCGGGGAGCTGTTTTTT.

This rearrangement joins TRBV6-5 to TRBJ2-7, with D unclear. The germline gives CDR1 MNHEY, CDR2 SVGAGI. The CDR3 runs to 14 residues. Trimming left V 6 bases short and J 4 bases short, with 16 bases between. CDR3 in amino acids: CASSSGSWAYEQYF. The CDR3, as DNA: TGTGCCAGCAGCTCCGGTTCCTGGGCGTACGAGCAGTACTTC.

This clone appeared a single time. V usage is TRBV5-1 and J usage is TRBJ1-1; TRBD1 agrees at 10 bases. This CDR3 is 16 amino acids long. V lost 0 bases, J lost 0 bases, and 2 bases stayed unmatched. Germline V gives CDR1 SGHRS, CDR2 YFSETQ. The CDR3 bases are TGCGCCAGCAGCTTGGGACAGGGGGCAGTGAACACTGAAGCTTTCTTT. Translation: CASSLGQGAVNTEAFF.

The rearrangement uses TRBV19 and TRBJ2-1; 13 positions agree with TRBD2. Trimming at V came to 7 bases and at J to 1 base, leaving 4 bases not matched to a gene. The germline V gene has CDR1 LNHDA and CDR2 SQIVND (reference sequence). The length of the CDR3 is 16 residues. For the CDR3, the DNA is TGTGCCAGTACACTAGCGGGGGGGACTTCCTACAATGAGCAGTTCTTC. Its protein is CASTLAGGTSYNEQFF.

A single count supports this clone. The chain links TRBV27 to TRBJ2-2; D is undetermined. The CDR3 sequence is 15 residues long. Trimming took 6 bases from V and 2 from J, leaving 13 bases between them. Germline V gene sequence: CDR1 MNHEY, CDR2 SMNVEV (reference sequence). CDR3 amino acids: CASSSPLDNTGELFF. In DNA, the CDR3 is TGTGCCAGCAGCTCCCCACTCGATAACACCGGGGAGCTGTTTTTT.

The genes are TRBV7-9 and TRBJ2-7, with 7 bases fitting TRBD2. Germline V gene data show CDR1 as SEHNR and CDR2 as FQNEAQ (reference sequence). The CDR3 consists of 13 residues. The V and J ends lost 5 bases and 1 base, in that order; junction bases with no gene match: 2. This chain's CDR3 is CASSASGSYEQYF. In nucleotides, the CDR3 is TGTGCCAGCAGCGCTAGCGGTTCCTACGAGCAGTACTTC.

The chain employs TRBV13 and TRBJ2-3, with TRBD2 matching over 7 bases. CDR1 and CDR2 (germline): PRHDT, FYEKMQ (reference sequence). Trimming took 0 bases from V and 6 from J; bases not matched to a gene: 6. The CDR3 spans 15 residues. CDR3: CASSLGAGDTDTQYF. For the CDR3, the DNA is TGTGCCAGCAGCTTAGGCGCGGGAGACACGGATACGCAGTATTTT.

V usage is TRBV11-2 and J usage is TRBJ2-7, with 10 bases that match TRBD1. This CDR3 spans 14 amino acids. Per germline, CDR1 SGHAT and CDR2 FQNNGV. V lost 2 bases and J lost 3; bases outside the gene matches: 1. As DNA, the CDR3 is TGTGCCAGCAGCTTAAGGGACAGGGGCTACGAGCAGTACTTC. Translating gives CASSLRDRGYEQYF.

The rearrangement links TRBV27 to TRBJ2-5, with D possibly matching TRBD1 (6 bases). Germline values: CDR1 MNHEY, CDR2 SMNVEV (reference sequence). Trimming stripped 8 bases from V and 1 base from J, with 11 bases between. The CDR3 totals 13 residues. The CDR3: CASWTVGQETQYF. The CDR3 DNA reads as TGTGCCAGCTGGACAGTTGGCCAAGAGACCCAGTACTTC.

V gene TRBV5-1 combines with J gene TRBJ1-3, with unresolved D. V was clipped by 1 base and J by 0 bases, with 8 bases between them. This CDR3 contains 15 residues. CDR1 is SGHRS and CDR2 is YFSETQ in the germline V gene. The CDR3 protein is CASSLWAGSGNTIYF. Here the CDR3 DNA reads TGCGCCAGCAGCTTGTGGGCAGGCTCTGGAAACACCATATATTTT.

CDR3 sequence (DNA): TGTGCCAGCAGCTTGGTGGACAGGGTTGGAAACACCATATATTTT. It encodes CASSLVDRVGNTIYF. The genes are TRBV5-5 and TRBJ1-3; 8 nucleotides agree with TRBD1. Unmatched junction bases numbered 2, after V lost 0 bases and J lost 3 bases. From germline, CDR1 is SGHKS and CDR2 YYEKEE (reference sequence). This CDR3 region has 15 residues.

The rearrangement uses TRBV28 and TRBJ2-4, with 7 bases identical to TRBD2. The germline gives CDR1 MDHEN, CDR2 SYDVKM. Trimming at V came to 7 bases and at J to 0 bases, leaving 6 bases not matched to a gene. This CDR3 has 15 amino acids. CDR3 DNA sequence: TGTGCCAGCACCGGGGGGTCCCTAGCCAAAAACATTCAGTACTTC. Protein sequence: CASTGGSLAKNIQYF.

The rearrangement uses TRBV28 and TRBJ1-3, with unresolved D. Looked up from germline, CDR1 is MDHEN and CDR2 is SYDVKM. V lost 3 bases and J lost 2, with 2 bases in between. The CDR3 runs 12 residues. The CDR3: CASSFPGNTIYF. The CDR3 coding sequence is TGTGCCAGCAGTTTCCCTGGAAACACCATATATTTT.

The chain employs TRBV5-4 and TRBJ2-5; D perhaps matches TRBD1 (5 bases). Germline V gene lookup returns CDR1 SGHNT and CDR2 YYREEE (reference sequence). This CDR3 is built from 13 residues. Trimming cost V 0 bases and J 5 bases, with 8 bases left between them. The CDR3 bases are TGTGCCAGCAGCTTGGAGGGGCTTGAGACCCAGTACTTC. Amino acids: CASSLEGLETQYF.

The chain links TRBV27 to TRBJ2-1; D call uncertain. This CDR3 contains 11 residues. V was trimmed by 7 bases and J by 3 bases, leaving 4 bases between them. Germline values: CDR1 MNHEY, CDR2 SMNVEV (reference sequence). CDR3 region: CASTLYNEQFF. CDR3 DNA: TGTGCCAGCACCCTCTACAATGAGCAGTTCTTC.